The 4 T cell receptor beta chains presented below share a single source sample, sequenced in a study of T-cell reconstitution after alpha-beta-depleted transplantation in children. A library of TCRbeta sequences, prepared with unique molecular identifiers, was generated. TCRdb analysed the PCR reads with MiXCR anew, one entry per CDR3 protein. The sample contains 500,000 or so distinct CDR3 sequences, roughly an eighth of which appear only once. Sequenced here: PBMCs, mostly from graft donor cells, sampled 180 days after TCRalphabeta/CD19-depleted stem cell transplant. These receptor sequences come from a female patient under 10 years old who had a stem cell transplant for aplastic anemia, so the T cells may come from the graft donor.

V and J are TRBV13 and TRBJ2-1; 9 bases are shared with TRBD2. Per germline, CDR1 PRHDT and CDR2 FYEKMQ (reference sequence). The J segment lost 5 bases and the V segment lost 9 bases, leaving 5 bases of the junction unmatched. The CDR3 totals 13 residues. CDR3 sequence (DNA): TGTGCCAGTGGACTAGCGACTAACAATGAGCAGTTCTTC. Amino acids: CASGLATNNEQFF.

In this sample, this clonotype turned up many times. The V and J genes are TRBV28 and TRBJ1-3; D is undetermined. The germline CDR1 and CDR2 sequences are MDHEN and SYDVKM. Trimming cost V 7 bases and J 2 bases, with 9 bases left between them. CDR3 length equals 13 residues. CDR3: CASNMVAGNTIYF. The CDR3 coding sequence is TGTGCCAGCAATATGGTGGCTGGAAACACCATATATTTT.

The chain recombines TRBV15 with TRBJ2-1; no reliable D call. V shed 1 base and J shed 3 bases, with 13 bases lying between them. The CDR3 contains 16 residues. The germline CDR1 and CDR2 sequences are LNHNV and YYDKDF (reference sequence). CDR3 coding DNA: TGTGCCACCAGCAGAGCGCCCACTTCCTACTACAATGAGCAGTTCTTC. This sequence encodes CATSRAPTSYYNEQFF.

This clonotype was seen only a few times. CDR3 region: CASSSRAALAYEQYF. CDR3 DNA sequence: TGTGCCAGCAGCTCGCGAGCGGCCCTCGCCTACGAGCAGTACTTC. The chain employs TRBV7-8 and TRBJ2-7, with D perhaps TRBD2 (5 bases). Germline CDR1 is SGHVS and CDR2 is FQNEAQ. The V end lost 4 bases, the J end lost 2 bases, and 15 bases lay between the germline ends. The CDR3 length is 15 residues.